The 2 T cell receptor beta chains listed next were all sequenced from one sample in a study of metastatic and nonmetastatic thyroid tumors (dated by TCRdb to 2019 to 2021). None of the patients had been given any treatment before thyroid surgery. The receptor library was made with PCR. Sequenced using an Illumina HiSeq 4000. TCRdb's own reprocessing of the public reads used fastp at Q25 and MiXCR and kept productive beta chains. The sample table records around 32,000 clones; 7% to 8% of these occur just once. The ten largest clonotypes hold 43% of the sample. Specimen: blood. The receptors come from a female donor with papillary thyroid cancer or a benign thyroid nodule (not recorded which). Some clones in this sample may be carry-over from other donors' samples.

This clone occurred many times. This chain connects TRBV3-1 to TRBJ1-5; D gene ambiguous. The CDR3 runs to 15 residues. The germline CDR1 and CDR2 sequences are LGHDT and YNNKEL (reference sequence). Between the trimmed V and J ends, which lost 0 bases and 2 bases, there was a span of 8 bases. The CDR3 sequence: CASSQDRGGNQPQHF. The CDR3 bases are TGTGCCAGCAGCCAAGATCGCGGTGGCAATCAGCCCCAGCATTTT. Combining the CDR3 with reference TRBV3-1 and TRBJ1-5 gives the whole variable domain DTAVSQTPKYLVTQMGNDKSIKCEQNLGHDTMYWYKQDSKKFLKIMFSYNNKELIINETVPNRFSPKSPDKAHLNLHINSLELGDSAVYFCASSQDRGGNQPQHFGDGTRLSIL.

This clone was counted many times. CDR3 amino acids: CASSISPQQETQYF. CDR3 in DNA: TGTGCCAGTAGTATTAGCCCACAGCAAGAGACCCAGTACTTC. V is TRBV19 and J is TRBJ2-5; the D is unclear. Germline V gene sequence: CDR1 LNHDA, CDR2 SQIVND (reference sequence). V gave up 3 bases and J gave up 2 bases, with 10 bases separating them. The CDR3 runs 14 residues. Full variable domain (rest looked up from reference TRBV19 and TRBJ2-5): DGGITQSPKYLFRKEGQNVTLSCEQNLNHDAMYWYRQDPGQGLRLIYYSQIVNDFQKGDIAEGYSVSREKKESFPLTVTSAQKNPTAFYLCASSISPQQETQYFGPGTRLLVL.